These 3 T cell receptor beta chains share one sample of origin, sequenced in a study of brain T cells in children with intractable seizures. Data came from immunoSEQ multiplex PCR; TCRdb stores just in-frame clones and leaves some out. The data hold about 64,000 clones, with about 96% observed a single time. Sequenced material: peripheral blood, taken at surgery. The receptors derive from a boy under two years old with focal cortical dysplasia and intractable seizures.

The chain recombines TRBV11-3 with TRBJ2-5; the match to TRBD2 covers 8 bases. Per germline, CDR1 SGHNT and CDR2 YENEEA. V lost 5 bases to trimming and J lost 3 bases; unmatched junction nucleotides: 8. CDR3 length equals 15 residues. This chain's CDR3 is CASSPGLAWEETQYF. The CDR3 coding sequence is TGTGCCAGCAGCCCCGGACTAGCCTGGGAAGAGACCCAGTACTTC. Looking up the rest from reference TRBV11-3 and TRBJ2-5 gives the full variable domain: EAGVVQSPRYKIIEKKQPVAFWCNPISGHNTLYWYLQNLGQGPELLIRYENEEAVDDSQLPKDRFSAERLKGVDSTLKIQPAELGDSAVYLCASSPGLAWEETQYFGPGTRLLVL.

The genes are TRBV4-1 and TRBJ2-1, with 9 nucleotides matching TRBD1. The CDR3 runs 13 residues. V lost 6 bases to trimming and J lost 9 bases; unmatched junction nucleotides: 6. CDR1 is MGHRA and CDR2 is YSYEKL in the germline V gene. CDR3 nucleotides: TGCGCCAGCAGGGGACAGGGTGCGGCTGAGCAGTTCTTC. Translating it yields CASRGQGAAEQFF.

V is TRBV5-6 and J is TRBJ2-7; D might be TRBD1 (6 bases). Germline CDR1 and CDR2: SGHDT and YYEEEE. The CDR3 is made up of 14 amino acids. V was clipped by 0 bases and J by 2 bases, with 9 bases between them. The CDR3 is CASSLAGTPYEQYF. CDR3 DNA sequence: TGTGCCAGCAGCTTGGCCGGGACACCCTACGAGCAGTACTTC. Full variable domain (remainder filled in from reference TRBV5-6 and TRBJ2-7): DAGVTQSPTHLIKTRGQQVTLRCSPKSGHDTVSWYQQALGQGPQFIFQYYEEEERQRGNFPDRFSGHQFPNYSSELNVNALLLGDSALYLCASSLAGTPYEQYFGPGTRLTVT.